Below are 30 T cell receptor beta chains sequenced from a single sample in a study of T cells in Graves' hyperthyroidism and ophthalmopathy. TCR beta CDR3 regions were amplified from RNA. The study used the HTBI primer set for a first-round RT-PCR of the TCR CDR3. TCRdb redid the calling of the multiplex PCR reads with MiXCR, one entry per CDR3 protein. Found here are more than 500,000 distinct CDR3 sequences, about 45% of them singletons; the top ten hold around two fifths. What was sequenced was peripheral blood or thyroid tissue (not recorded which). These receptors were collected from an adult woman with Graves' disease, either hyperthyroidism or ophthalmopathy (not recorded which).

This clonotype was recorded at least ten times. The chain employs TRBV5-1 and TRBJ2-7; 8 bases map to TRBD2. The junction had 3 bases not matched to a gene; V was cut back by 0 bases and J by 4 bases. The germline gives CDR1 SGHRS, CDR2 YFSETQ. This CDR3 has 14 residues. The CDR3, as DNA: TGCGCCAGCAGCTTGGTGGGACTAGATTACGAGCAGTACTTC. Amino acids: CASSLVGLDYEQYF.

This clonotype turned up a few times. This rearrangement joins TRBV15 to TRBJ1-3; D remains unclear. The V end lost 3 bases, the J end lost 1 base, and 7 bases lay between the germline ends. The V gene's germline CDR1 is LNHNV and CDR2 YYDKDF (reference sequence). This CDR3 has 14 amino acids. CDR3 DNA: TGTGCCACCAGCAGTAGGGATTCTGGAAACACCATATATTTT. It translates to CATSSRDSGNTIYF.

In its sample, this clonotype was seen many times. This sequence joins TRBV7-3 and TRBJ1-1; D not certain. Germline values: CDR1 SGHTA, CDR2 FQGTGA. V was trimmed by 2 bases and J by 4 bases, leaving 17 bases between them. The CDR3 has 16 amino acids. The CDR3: CASSLEGGMGSTEAFF. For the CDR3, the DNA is TGTGCCAGCAGCTTAGAAGGAGGGATGGGTAGCACTGAAGCTTTCTTT.

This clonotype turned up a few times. CDR3 sequence reads: CASSFIGQETQYF. The CDR3 nucleotides are TGCGCCAGCAGCTTCATTGGCCAAGAGACCCAGTACTTC. The J gene is TRBJ2-5, the V gene TRBV5-1; D not certain. CDR1 SGHRS and CDR2 YFSETQ come from the germline V gene. The CDR3 covers 13 residues. V was clipped by 2 bases and J by 1 base, with 6 bases between them.

The CDR3 bases are TGTGCCAGCAGCAAACCCCGCGGGGGGGCCAGCAGGGAGACCCAGTACTTC. Its protein is CASSKPRGGASRETQYF. This chain joins TRBV7-9 and TRBJ2-5; 9 bases match TRBD2. V trimming: 5 bases; J trimming: 5 bases; junction bases outside the gene matches: 15. Germline-derived CDR1 and CDR2 are SEHNR and FQNEAQ (reference sequence). The CDR3 loop spans 17 amino acids.

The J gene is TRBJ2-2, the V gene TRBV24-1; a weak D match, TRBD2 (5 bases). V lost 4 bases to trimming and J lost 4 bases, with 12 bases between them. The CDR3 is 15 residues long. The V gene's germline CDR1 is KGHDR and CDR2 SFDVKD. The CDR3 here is CATSETRTGTGELFF. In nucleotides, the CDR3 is TGTGCCACCAGTGAAACTAGGACGGGCACCGGGGAGCTGTTTTTT.

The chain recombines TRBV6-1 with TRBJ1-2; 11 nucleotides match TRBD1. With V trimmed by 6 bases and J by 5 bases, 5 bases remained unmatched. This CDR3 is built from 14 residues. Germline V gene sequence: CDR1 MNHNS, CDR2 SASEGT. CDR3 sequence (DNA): TGTGCCAGCAGGACCGGGACAGGGGGGTATGGCTACACCTTC. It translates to CASRTGTGGYGYTF.

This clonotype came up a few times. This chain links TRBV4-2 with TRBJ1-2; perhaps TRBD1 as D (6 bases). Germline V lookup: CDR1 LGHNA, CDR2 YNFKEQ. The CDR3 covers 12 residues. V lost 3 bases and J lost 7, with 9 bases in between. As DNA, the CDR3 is TGTGCCAGCAGCCAGGGGGGCTCTGGCTACACCTTC. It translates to CASSQGGSGYTF.

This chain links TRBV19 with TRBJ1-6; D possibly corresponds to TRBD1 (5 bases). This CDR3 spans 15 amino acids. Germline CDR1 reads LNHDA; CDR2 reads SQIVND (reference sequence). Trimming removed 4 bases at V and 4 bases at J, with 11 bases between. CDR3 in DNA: TGTGCCAGTAGTAGGGGGTTGGATTATAATTCACCCCTCCACTTT. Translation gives CASSRGLDYNSPLHF.

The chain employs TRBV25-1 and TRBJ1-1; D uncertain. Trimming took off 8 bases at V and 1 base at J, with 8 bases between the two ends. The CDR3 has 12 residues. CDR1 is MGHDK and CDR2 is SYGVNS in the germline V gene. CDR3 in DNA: TGTGCCAGCTTCGTACGGAACACTGAAGCTTTCTTT. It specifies CASFVRNTEAFF.

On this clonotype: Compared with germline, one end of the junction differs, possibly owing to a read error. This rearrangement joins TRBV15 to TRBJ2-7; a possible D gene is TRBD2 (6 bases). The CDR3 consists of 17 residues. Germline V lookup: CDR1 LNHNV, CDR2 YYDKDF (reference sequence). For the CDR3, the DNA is TGTGCCGCCAGCAGTTACTCGCCCGGGACTCCTACGGGGGAGCAGTACTTC. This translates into CAASSYSPGTPTGEQYF.

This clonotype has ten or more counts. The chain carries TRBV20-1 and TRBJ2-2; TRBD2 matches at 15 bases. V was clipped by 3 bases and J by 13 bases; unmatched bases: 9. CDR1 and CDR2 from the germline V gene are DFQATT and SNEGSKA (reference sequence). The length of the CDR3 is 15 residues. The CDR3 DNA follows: TGCAGTGCTAGTGTACCGGGACTAGCGGGAGGAGGGCTGTTTTTT. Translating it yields CSASVPGLAGGGLFF.

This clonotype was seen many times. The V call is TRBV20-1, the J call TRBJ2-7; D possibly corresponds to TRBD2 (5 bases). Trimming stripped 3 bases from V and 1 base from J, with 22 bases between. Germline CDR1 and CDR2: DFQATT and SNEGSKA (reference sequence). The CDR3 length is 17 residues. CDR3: CSARELTGLLPSYEQYF. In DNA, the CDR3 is TGCAGTGCTAGGGAACTCACCGGACTCCTGCCTTCCTACGAGCAGTACTTC.

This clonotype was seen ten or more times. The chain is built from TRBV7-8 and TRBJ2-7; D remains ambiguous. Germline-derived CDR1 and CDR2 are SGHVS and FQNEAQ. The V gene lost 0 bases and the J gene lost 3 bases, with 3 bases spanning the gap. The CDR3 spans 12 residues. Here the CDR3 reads CASSLAVYEQYF. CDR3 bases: TGTGCCAGCAGCTTAGCGGTCTACGAGCAGTACTTC.

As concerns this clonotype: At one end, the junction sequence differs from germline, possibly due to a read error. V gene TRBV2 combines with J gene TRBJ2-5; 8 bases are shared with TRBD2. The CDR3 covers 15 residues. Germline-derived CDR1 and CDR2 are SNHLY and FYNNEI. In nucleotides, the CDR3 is TGTGCCAGCAGTTACCTAAGTAGAGCGGGAGAGGCCCAGTACTTC. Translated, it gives CASSYLSRAGEAQYF.

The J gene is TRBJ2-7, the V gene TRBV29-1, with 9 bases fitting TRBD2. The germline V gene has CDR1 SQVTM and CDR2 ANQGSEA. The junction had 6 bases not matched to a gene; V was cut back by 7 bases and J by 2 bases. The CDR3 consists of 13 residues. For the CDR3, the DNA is TGCAGCGGGCGGGGGGGTAGCGCCTACGAGCAGTACTTC. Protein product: CSGRGGSAYEQYF.

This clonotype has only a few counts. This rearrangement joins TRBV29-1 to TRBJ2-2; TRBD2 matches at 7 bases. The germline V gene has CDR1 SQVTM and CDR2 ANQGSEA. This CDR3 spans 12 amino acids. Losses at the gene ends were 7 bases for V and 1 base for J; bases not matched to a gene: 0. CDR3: CSAGGNTGELFF. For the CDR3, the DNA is TGCAGCGCGGGGGGGAACACCGGGGAGCTGTTTTTT.

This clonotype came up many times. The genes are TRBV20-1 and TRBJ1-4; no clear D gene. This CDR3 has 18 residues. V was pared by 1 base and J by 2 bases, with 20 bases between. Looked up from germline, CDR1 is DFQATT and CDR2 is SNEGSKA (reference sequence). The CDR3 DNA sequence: TGCAGTGCTAGAGCGAGAGGGTCAGCCTGGATTACTAATGAAAAACTGTTTTTT. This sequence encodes CSARARGSAWITNEKLFF.

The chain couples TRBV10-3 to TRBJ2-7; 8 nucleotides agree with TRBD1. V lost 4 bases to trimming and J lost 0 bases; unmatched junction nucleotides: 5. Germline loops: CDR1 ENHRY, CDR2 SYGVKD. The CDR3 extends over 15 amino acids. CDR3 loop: CAISAGQDDSYEQYF. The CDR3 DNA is TGTGCCATCAGTGCGGGACAGGACGACTCCTACGAGCAGTACTTC.

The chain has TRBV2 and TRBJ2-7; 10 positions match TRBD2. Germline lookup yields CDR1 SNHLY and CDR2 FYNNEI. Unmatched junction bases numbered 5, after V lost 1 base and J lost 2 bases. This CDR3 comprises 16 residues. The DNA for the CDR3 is TGTGCCAGCAGTGAAGTAACTAGCGGGGTGGCCTACGAGCAGTACTTC. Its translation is CASSEVTSGVAYEQYF.

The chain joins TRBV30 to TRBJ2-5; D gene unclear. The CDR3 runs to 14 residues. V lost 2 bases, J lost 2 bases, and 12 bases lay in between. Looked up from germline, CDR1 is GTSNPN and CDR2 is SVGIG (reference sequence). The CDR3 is CAWSFGDRQETQYF. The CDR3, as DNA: TGTGCCTGGAGTTTTGGGGATCGGCAAGAGACCCAGTACTTC.

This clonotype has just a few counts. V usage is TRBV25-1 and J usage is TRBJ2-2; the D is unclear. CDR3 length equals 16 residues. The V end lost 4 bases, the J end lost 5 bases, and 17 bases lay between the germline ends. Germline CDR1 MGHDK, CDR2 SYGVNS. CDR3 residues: CASSGLSTRRTGELFF. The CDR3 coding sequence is TGTGCCAGCAGTGGTCTATCGACTCGAAGGACCGGGGAGCTGTTTTTT.

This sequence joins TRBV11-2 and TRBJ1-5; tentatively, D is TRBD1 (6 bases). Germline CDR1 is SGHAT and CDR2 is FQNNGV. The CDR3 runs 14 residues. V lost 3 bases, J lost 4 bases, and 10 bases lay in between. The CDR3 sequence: CASSLEQGNQPQHF. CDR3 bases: TGTGCCAGCAGCTTGGAACAGGGTAATCAGCCCCAGCATTTT.

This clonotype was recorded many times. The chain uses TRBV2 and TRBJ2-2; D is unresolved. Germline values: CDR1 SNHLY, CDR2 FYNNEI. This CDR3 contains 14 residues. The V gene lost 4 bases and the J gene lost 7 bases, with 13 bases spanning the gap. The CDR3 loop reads CASSVEGSGGELFF. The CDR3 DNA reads TGTGCCAGCAGTGTTGAAGGCTCCGGCGGGGAGCTGTTTTTT. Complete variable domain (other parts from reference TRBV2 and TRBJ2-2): EPEVTQTPSHQVTQMGQEVILRCVPISNHLYFYWYRQILGQKVEFLVSFYNNEISEKSEIFDDQFSVERPDGSNFTLKIRSTKLEDSAMYFCASSVEGSGGELFFGEGSRLTVL.

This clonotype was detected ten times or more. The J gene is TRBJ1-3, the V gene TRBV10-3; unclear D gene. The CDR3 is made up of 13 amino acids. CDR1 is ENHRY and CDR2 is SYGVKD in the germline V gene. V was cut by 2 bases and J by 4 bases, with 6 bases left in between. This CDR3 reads CAISEGVGNTIYF. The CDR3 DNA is TGTGCCATCAGTGAGGGAGTGGGAAACACCATATATTTT.

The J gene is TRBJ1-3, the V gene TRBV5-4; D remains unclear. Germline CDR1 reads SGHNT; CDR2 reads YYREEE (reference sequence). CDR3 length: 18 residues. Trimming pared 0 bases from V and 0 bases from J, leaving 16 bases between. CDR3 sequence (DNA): TGTGCCAGCAGCTTGGAAGAAGGCGGGTCCATCTCTGGAAACACCATATATTTT. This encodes CASSLEEGGSISGNTIYF.

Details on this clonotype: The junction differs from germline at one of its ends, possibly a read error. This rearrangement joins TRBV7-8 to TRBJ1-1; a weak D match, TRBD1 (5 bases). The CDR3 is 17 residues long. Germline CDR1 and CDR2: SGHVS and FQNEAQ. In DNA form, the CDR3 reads TGTGCCGCCTCCGGGACCCGAGGTATCTCGATGAACGCTGAAGCTTTCTTT. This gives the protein CAASGTRGISMNAEAFF. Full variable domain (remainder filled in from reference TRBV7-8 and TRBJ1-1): GAGVSQSPRYKVAKRGQDVALRCDPISGHVSLFWYQQALGQGPEFLTYFQNEAQLDKSGLPSDRFFAERPEGSVSTLKIQRTQQEDSAVYLCAASGTRGISMNAEAFFGQGTRLTVV.

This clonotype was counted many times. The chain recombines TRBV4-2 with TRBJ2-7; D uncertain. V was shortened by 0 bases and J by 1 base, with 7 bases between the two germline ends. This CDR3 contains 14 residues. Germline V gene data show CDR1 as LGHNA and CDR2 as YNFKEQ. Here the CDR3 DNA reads TGTGCCAGCAGCCAAGATACCAGTTCCTACGAGCAGTACTTC. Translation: CASSQDTSSYEQYF.

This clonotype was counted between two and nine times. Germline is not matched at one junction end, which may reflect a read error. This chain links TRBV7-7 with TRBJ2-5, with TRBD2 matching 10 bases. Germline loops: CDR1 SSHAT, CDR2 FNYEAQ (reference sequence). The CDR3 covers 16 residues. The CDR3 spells CASSLLAGGVSETQYF. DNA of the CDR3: TGTGCTAGCAGCTTATTAGCGGGAGGAGTATCAGAGACCCAGTACTTC.

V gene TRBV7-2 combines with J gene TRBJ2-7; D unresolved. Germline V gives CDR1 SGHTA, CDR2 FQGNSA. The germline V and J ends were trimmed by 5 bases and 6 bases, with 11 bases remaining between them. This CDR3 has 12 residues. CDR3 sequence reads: CASSNRLSEQYF. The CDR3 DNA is TGTGCCAGCAGCAACCGTTTGAGCGAGCAGTACTTC.